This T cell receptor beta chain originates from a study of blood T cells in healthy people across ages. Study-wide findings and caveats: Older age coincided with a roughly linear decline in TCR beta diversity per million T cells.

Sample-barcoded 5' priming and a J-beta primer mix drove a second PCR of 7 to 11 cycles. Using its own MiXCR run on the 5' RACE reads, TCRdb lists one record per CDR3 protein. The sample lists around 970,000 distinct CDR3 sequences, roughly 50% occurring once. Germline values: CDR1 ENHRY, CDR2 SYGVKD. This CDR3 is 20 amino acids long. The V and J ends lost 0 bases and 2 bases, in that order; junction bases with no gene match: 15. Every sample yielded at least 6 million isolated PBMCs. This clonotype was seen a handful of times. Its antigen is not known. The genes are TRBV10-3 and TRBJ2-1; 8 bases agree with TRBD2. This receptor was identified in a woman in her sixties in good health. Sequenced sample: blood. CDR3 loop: CAISESVGLRRTSTYNEQFF. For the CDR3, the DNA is TGTGCCATCAGTGAGTCGGTGGGGCTCCGCCGGACTAGCACCTACAATGAGCAGTTCTTC.